The entry below gives a single T cell receptor (beta chain) sequence along with its context. What it recognizes is unknown. V lost 7 bases and J 6 bases, leaving 16 bases between the germline ends. The CDR3 has 14 residues. Germline assignment: CDR1 MDHEN and CDR2 SYDVKM. This record comes from a study of T cell responses to AZD1222 COVID-19 vaccine. Study at large: Second doses at about 4 or about 12 weeks were pooled. Study-level results: Spike-wide vaccine-associated CD4 TCRs dominated at 160-218 and 743-854. At baseline, seropositivity was found in only a handful of AZD1222 recipients. Sampling captured repertoires only after the peak T cell response.

Data came from immunoSEQ multiplex PCR; TCRdb stores just in-frame clones and leaves some out. This sample has about 130,000 clones, with about nine tenths found just once. The rearrangement joins TRBV28 to TRBJ1-5, with D possibly being TRBD1 (5 bases). The receptor comes from an adult in good health. The specimen was peripheral blood, collected on day 0 of AZD1222 vaccination. The CDR3 protein is CASTLQGAAQPQHF. CDR3 bases: TGTGCCAGCACCTTGCAAGGGGCGGCTCAGCCCCAGCATTTT.